This T cell receptor (beta chain) was captured in a study of technical replicates of blood from several donors. Produced via immunoSEQ multiplex PCR; TCRdb's table is partial and in-frame only. Of 50,000 to 70,000 clones in the sample, approximately 92% were seen once. There are 14 residues in the CDR3. Trimming cost V 3 bases and J 6 bases; bases outside gene matches: 6. Per germline, CDR1 SGHRS and CDR2 YFSETQ. Material for sequencing was PBMCs. The receptor was derived from a human donor in good health. Some clones in this sample may be carry-over from other donors' samples. The J gene is TRBJ2-3, the V gene TRBV5-1; 8 bases are a match to TRBD1. The CDR3 region is CASSSDRGDDTQYF. CDR3 in DNA: TGCGCCAGCAGCTCTGACAGGGGTGACGATACGCAGTATTTT.